These 2 T cell receptor beta chains were sequenced from one sample in a study of cytomegalovirus exposure and HLA in healthy donors. The PCR was carried out with 60 Vbeta primers and 13 Jbeta primers. Profiling relied on immunoSEQ multiplex PCR, and the TCRdb table lists in-frame clones only, not all of them. This repertoire shows some 65,000 clones, about 72% found once; its top ten account for 2.5% to 3.5%. The sample was PBMCs. All receptors come from a girl aged 10-17 years in good health and CMV-seropositive.

As for this clone: Since no conserved phenylalanine or tryptophan closes the CDR3, a read error is the likely cause. J is TRBJ1-2 and V is TRBV29-1; the D gene is possibly TRBD1 (5 bases). The germline V and J ends were trimmed by 6 bases and 1 base, with 12 bases remaining between them. CDR3 size: 13 residues. The germline CDR1 and CDR2 sequences are SQVTM and ANQGSEA. CDR3: CSVITGVNYGYTV. CDR3 nucleotide sequence: TGCAGCGTAATAACAGGTGTTAACTATGGCTACACCGTC.

The V call is TRBV29-1, the J call TRBJ1-1; unclear D gene. V lost 5 bases to trimming and J lost 6 bases, with 10 bases between them. CDR1 is SQVTM and CDR2 is ANQGSEA in the germline V gene. The CDR3 has 11 amino acids. The CDR3 here is CSVRLESEAFF. The CDR3 DNA follows: TGCAGCGTTAGACTAGAGTCTGAAGCTTTCTTT.